The 2 T cell receptor beta chains in this list originate from one sample, sequenced in a study of T cells after yellow fever vaccination. MiXCR, applied by TCRdb to the 5' RACE reads, yields one record per CDR3 protein. Found here are just over 300,000 distinct CDR3 sequences, around 3.6% of them singletons; the top ten hold about a quarter. The starting material was PBMCs, obtained on the day of the yellow fever booster vaccination. The receptors originated from a man younger than 30 who received the YFV17D yellow fever vaccine.

This clonotype was seen repeatedly, ten times or more. The chain uses TRBV7-2 and TRBJ2-4; 12 bases agree with TRBD2. The V gene end was trimmed by 4 bases and the J gene end by 8 bases; junction bases not matched to a gene: 6. Germline CDR1 SGHTA, CDR2 FQGNSA. This CDR3 spans 15 amino acids. CDR3 amino acids: CASSSSGGAFYIQYF. Written as DNA, the CDR3 is TGTGCCAGCAGCTCTAGCGGGGGGGCCTTTTACATTCAGTACTTC.

This clonotype has a handful of counts. The chain employs TRBV5-1 and TRBJ2-7; 9 bases agree with TRBD1. This CDR3 is 15 amino acids long. Germline CDR1 and CDR2: SGHRS and YFSETQ. V shed 5 bases and J 6 bases; nucleotides not matched to a gene: 12. The CDR3 sequence is CASSTTGGGLGEQYF. DNA for the CDR3: TGCGCCAGCAGTACAACAGGGGGCGGATTGGGCGAGCAGTACTTC.